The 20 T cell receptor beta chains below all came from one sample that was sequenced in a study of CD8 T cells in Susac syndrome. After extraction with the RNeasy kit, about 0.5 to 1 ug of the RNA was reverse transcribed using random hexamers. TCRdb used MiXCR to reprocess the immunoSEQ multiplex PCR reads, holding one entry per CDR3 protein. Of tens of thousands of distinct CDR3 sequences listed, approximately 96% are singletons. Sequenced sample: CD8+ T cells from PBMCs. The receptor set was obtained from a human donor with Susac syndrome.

The CDR3 nucleotides read TGCAGTGCTCCCCTGGGGCGAGGCGGCACAGATACGCAGTATTTT. The encoded protein is CSAPLGRGGTDTQYF. This rearrangement joins TRBV20-1 to TRBJ2-3; perhaps TRBD1 as D (5 bases). Germline CDR1 reads DFQATT; CDR2 reads SNEGSKA (reference sequence). This CDR3 is built from 15 residues. With 5 bases removed from V and 1 base from J, the gap between germline ends came to 16 bases.

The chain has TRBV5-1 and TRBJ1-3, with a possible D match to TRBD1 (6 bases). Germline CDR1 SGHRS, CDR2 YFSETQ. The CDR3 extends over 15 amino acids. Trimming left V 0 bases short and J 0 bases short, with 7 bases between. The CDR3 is CASSLGTVSGNTIYF. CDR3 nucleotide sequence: TGCGCCAGCAGCTTGGGGACAGTCTCTGGAAACACCATATATTTT. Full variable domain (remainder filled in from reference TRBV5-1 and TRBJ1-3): KAGVTQTPRYLIKTRGQQVTLSCSPISGHRSVSWYQQTPGQGLQFLFEYFSETQRNKGNFPGRFSGRQFSNSRSEMNVSTLELGDSALYLCASSLGTVSGNTIYFGEGSWLTVV.

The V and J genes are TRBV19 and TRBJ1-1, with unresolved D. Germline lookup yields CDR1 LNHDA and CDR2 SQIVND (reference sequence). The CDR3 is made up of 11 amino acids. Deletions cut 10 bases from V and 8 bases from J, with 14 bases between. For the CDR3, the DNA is TGTGCCACTAAGACCCGGCTCGAAGCTTTCTTT. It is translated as CATKTRLEAFF. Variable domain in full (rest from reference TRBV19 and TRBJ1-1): DGGITQSPKYLFRKEGQNVTLSCEQNLNHDAMYWYRQDPGQGLRLIYYSQIVNDFQKGDIAEGYSVSREKKESFPLTVTSAQKNPTAFYLCATKTRLEAFFGQGTRLTVV.

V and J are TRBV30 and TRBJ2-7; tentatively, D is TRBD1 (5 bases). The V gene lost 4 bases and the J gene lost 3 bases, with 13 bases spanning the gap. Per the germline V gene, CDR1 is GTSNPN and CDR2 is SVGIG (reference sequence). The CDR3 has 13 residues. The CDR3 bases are TGTGCCTGGAAGCAGGGTGTCCGCTACGAGCAGTACTTC. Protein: CAWKQGVRYEQYF. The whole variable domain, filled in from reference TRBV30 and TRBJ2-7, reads SQTIHQWPATLVQPVGSPLSLECTVEGTSNPNLYWYRQAAGRGLQLLFYSVGIGQISSEVPQNLSASRPQDRQFILSSKKLLLSDSGFYLCAWKQGVRYEQYFGPGTRLTVT.

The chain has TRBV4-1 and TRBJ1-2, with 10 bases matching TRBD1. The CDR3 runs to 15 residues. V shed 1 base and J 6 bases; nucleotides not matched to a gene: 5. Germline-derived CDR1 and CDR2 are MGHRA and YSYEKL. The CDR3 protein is CASSQGDRGSHGYTF. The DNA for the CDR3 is TGCGCCAGCAGCCAAGGGGACAGGGGATCCCATGGCTACACCTTC.

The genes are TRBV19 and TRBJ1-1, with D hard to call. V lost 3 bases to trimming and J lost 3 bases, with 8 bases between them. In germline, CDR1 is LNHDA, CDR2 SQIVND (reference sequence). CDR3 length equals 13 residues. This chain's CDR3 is CASSMSGDTEAFF. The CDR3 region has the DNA TGTGCCAGTAGTATGAGCGGGGACACTGAAGCTTTCTTT. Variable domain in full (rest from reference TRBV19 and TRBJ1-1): DGGITQSPKYLFRKEGQNVTLSCEQNLNHDAMYWYRQDPGQGLRLIYYSQIVNDFQKGDIAEGYSVSREKKESFPLTVTSAQKNPTAFYLCASSMSGDTEAFFGQGTRLTVV.

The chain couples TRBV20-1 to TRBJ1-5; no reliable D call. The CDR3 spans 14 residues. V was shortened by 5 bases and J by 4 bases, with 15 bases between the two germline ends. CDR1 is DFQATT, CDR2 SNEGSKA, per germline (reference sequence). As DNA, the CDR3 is TGCAGTGCTCAGAGTTATGCTCGTAATCAGCCCCAGCATTTT. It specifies CSAQSYARNQPQHF.

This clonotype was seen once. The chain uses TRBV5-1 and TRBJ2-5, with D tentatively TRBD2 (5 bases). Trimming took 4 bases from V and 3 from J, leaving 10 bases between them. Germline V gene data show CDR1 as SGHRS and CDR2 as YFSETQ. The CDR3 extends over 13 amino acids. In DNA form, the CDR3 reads TGCGCCAGCAGCGCGGGCCCTGAAGAGACCCAGTACTTC. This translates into CASSAGPEETQYF.

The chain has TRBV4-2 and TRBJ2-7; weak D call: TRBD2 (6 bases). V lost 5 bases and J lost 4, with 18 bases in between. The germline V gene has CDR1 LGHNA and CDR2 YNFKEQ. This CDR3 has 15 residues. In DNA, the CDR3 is TGTGCCAGCAGCACCCGACTAGGCGAGGCTTACGAGCAGTACTTC. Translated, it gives CASSTRLGEAYEQYF.

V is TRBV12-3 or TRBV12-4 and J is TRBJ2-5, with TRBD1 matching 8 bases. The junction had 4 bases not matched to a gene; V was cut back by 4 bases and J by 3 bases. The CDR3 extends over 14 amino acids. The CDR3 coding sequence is TGTGCCAGCAGTTACAGGGGGTCGAAAGAGACCCAGTACTTC. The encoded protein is CASSYRGSKETQYF.

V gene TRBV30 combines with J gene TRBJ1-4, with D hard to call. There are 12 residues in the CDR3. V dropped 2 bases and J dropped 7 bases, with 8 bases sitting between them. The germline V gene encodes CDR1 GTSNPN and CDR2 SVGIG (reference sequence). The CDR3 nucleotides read TGTGCCTGGAGTCCCCGGGCTGAAAAACTGTTTTTT. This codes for CAWSPRAEKLFF.

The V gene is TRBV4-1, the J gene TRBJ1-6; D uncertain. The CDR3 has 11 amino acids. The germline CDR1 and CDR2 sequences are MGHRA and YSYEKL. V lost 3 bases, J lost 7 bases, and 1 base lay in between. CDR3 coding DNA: TGCGCCAGCAGCCACAATTCACCCCTCCACTTT. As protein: CASSHNSPLHF.

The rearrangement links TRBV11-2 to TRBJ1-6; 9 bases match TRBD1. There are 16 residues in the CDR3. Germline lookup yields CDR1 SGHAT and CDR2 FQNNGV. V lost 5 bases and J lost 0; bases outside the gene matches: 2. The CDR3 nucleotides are TGTGCCAGCAGCCCGGACAGGGGCTCCTATAATTCACCCCTCCACTTT. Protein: CASSPDRGSYNSPLHF.

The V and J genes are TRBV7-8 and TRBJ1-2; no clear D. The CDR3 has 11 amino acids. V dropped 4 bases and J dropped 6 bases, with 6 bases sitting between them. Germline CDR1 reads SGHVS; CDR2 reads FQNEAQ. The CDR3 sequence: CASSSVDGYTF. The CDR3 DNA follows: TGTGCCAGCAGCTCGGTCGATGGCTACACCTTC.

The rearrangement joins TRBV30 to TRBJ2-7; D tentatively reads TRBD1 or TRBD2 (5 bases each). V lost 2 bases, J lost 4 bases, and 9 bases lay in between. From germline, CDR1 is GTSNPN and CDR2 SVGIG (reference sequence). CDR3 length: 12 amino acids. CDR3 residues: CAWSSEGYEQYF. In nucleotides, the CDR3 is TGTGCCTGGAGTTCCGAGGGGTACGAGCAGTACTTC.

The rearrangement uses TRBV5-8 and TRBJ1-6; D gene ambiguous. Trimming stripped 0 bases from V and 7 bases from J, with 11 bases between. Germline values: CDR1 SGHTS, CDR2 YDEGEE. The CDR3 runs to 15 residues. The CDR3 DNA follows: TGTGCCAGCAGCTTGGTTCCGTTCTCAAATTCACCCCTCCACTTT. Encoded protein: CASSLVPFSNSPLHF.

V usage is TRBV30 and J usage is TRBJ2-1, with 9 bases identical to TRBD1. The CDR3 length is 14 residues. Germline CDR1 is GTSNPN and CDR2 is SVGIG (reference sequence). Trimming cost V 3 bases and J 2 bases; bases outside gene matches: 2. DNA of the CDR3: TGTGCCTGGAGCCGGGACAGGGCCTACAATGAGCAGTTCTTC. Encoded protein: CAWSRDRAYNEQFF.

The CDR3 loop reads CASSQGTSTSTDTQYF. Written as DNA, the CDR3 is TGTGCCAGCAGTCAGGGGACTTCTACTAGCACAGATACGCAGTATTTT. The chain recombines TRBV28 with TRBJ2-3; possibly TRBD1 or TRBD2 for D (6 bases each). The length of the CDR3 is 16 residues. Trimming pared 5 bases from V and 0 bases from J, leaving 15 bases between. The germline V gene encodes CDR1 MDHEN and CDR2 SYDVKM.

CDR3 loop: CASSLDRSALEKLFF. DNA of the CDR3: TGTGCCAGCAGCTTAGATCGCAGCGCGCTTGAAAAACTGTTTTTT. J is TRBJ1-4 and V is TRBV7-2; D gene ambiguous. The V gene lost 1 base and the J gene lost 7 bases, with 13 bases spanning the gap. This CDR3 has 15 residues. The V gene's germline CDR1 is SGHTA and CDR2 FQGNSA.

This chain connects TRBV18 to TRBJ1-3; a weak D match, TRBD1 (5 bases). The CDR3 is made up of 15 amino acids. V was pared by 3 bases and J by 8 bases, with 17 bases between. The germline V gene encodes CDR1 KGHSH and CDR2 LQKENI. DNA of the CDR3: TGTGCCAGCTCACCCTGGGACCCGATGGGGGACACCATATATTTT. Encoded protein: CASSPWDPMGDTIYF.